This T cell receptor beta chain was obtained from a study of cytomegalovirus exposure and HLA in healthy donors. Whole-study results and caveats: Associated with HLA alleles at 0.05 false discovery rate in a later analysis were 16,951 TCR beta sequences.

CDR1 is SGHDN, CDR2 FVKESK, per germline. Trimming took 1 base from V and 2 from J, leaving 7 bases between them. The CDR3 length is 14 residues. As regards this clone: Antigen unknown.

PCR primers comprised 60 Vbeta and 13 Jbeta primers. TCRdb's copy holds only in-frame clones and misses some; the assay was immunoSEQ multiplex PCR. Of 150,000 or so clones listed, approximately 80% were seen once; the top ten hold about 4%. This chain joins TRBV14 and TRBJ2-3; D possibly corresponds to TRBD2 (6 bases). The specimen sequenced was PBMCs. The sequence was obtained from a woman in her forties in good health and CMV-seronegative. This CDR3 reads CASSQGLDTDTQYF. In DNA, the CDR3 is TGTGCCAGCAGCCAAGGACTAGACACAGATACGCAGTATTTT.